A single sample is the source of the 8 T cell receptor beta chains below, sequenced in a study of cytomegalovirus exposure and HLA in healthy donors. It was with 60 Vbeta and 13 Jbeta primers that the PCR ran. The data were produced by immunoSEQ multiplex PCR, yet TCRdb's version contains in-frame clones alone and is incomplete. The table shows about 89,000 clones, with about 66% occurring only once. The sequencing input was PBMCs. These receptors were taken from a young man in good health and CMV-seronegative.

The J gene is TRBJ1-2, the V gene TRBV30, with 7 nucleotides matching TRBD1. Germline V gives CDR1 GTSNPN, CDR2 SVGIG (reference sequence). The V gene end was trimmed by 4 bases and the J gene end by 4 bases; junction bases not matched to a gene: 21. This CDR3 comprises 18 residues. CDR3 in amino acids: CAWTKPGGIQTFFYGYTF. CDR3 DNA: TGTGCCTGGACCAAACCAGGGGGGATTCAGACGTTTTTCTATGGCTACACCTTC.

The chain couples TRBV19 to TRBJ2-2; D might be TRBD1 (6 bases). The germline V gene has CDR1 LNHDA and CDR2 SQIVND (reference sequence). V was shortened by 5 bases and J by 6 bases, with 16 bases between the two germline ends. The CDR3 runs to 15 residues. In DNA form, the CDR3 reads TGTGCCAGTAGTCTCTCACAGGGACCAGCCGGGGAGCTGTTTTTT. Translation: CASSLSQGPAGELFF. Filled out from reference TRBV19 and TRBJ2-2, the complete variable domain reads DGGITQSPKYLFRKEGQNVTLSCEQNLNHDAMYWYRQDPGQGLRLIYYSQIVNDFQKGDIAEGYSVSREKKESFPLTVTSAQKNPTAFYLCASSLSQGPAGELFFGEGSRLTVL.

The rearrangement uses TRBV7-3 and TRBJ2-1; TRBD1 matches 7 bases. The CDR3 has 17 amino acids. CDR1 and CDR2 (germline): SGHTA, FQGTGA. Unmatched junction bases numbered 13, after V lost 6 bases and J lost 2 bases. The CDR3 DNA is TGTGCCAGCAGTAAAACTTCCCAGGGGGAGCCCTACAATGAGCAGTTCTTC. This translates into CASSKTSQGEPYNEQFF.

The rearrangement links TRBV27 to TRBJ2-1; 11 bases are a match to TRBD2. The CDR3 spans 15 residues. Trimming removed 6 bases from V and 7 bases from J; junction bases left unmatched: 8. Germline V gene data show CDR1 as MNHEY and CDR2 as SMNVEV (reference sequence). The DNA for the CDR3 is TGTGCCAGCAGGTCCTTTAGCGGGGGGGCAAATGAGCAGTTCTTC. Translated, it gives CASRSFSGGANEQFF.

The table lists this clone with a few counts. The gene calls are TRBV2 and TRBJ1-1; 9 positions agree with TRBD1. Germline loops: CDR1 SNHLY, CDR2 FYNNEI. The CDR3 totals 15 residues. V shed 6 bases, J shed 3 bases, and the junction held 8 bases outside the gene matches. The CDR3 bases are TGTGCCAGCAGGGGAACAGGGGGCGGAGACACTGAAGCTTTCTTT. Its translation is CASRGTGGGDTEAFF.

The chain employs TRBV19 and TRBJ2-7; possibly TRBD1 for D (7 bases). The germline gives CDR1 LNHDA, CDR2 SQIVND (reference sequence). The length of the CDR3 is 13 residues. With 6 bases removed from V and 7 bases from J, the gap between germline ends came to 16 bases. The CDR3 protein is CASRTGPGREQYF. In DNA form, the CDR3 reads TGTGCCAGTAGGACAGGGCCTGGGAGGGAGCAGTACTTC. The variable domain in full, completed from reference TRBV19 and TRBJ2-7, reads DGGITQSPKYLFRKEGQNVTLSCEQNLNHDAMYWYRQDPGQGLRLIYYSQIVNDFQKGDIAEGYSVSREKKESFPLTVTSAQKNPTAFYLCASRTGPGREQYFGPGTRLTVT.

The rearrangement joins TRBV5-1 to TRBJ1-3; D is ambiguous. The V end was cut by 4 bases, the J end by 0 bases, with 20 bases between. The germline V gene encodes CDR1 SGHRS and CDR2 YFSETQ. The CDR3 loop spans 18 amino acids. CDR3 nucleotides: TGCGCCAGCAGCCTGGCGACAAACCAACCCCTCTCTGGAAACACCATATATTTT. Amino acid sequence: CASSLATNQPLSGNTIYF.

A single count supports this clone. The chain links TRBV9 to TRBJ1-5, with no clear D. V gave up 2 bases and J gave up 7 bases, with 10 bases separating them. From germline, CDR1 is SGDLS and CDR2 YYNGEE. The CDR3 covers 13 residues. The CDR3 nucleotides are TGTGCCAGCAGCGTTGAGGGAGAGCAGCCCCAGCATTTT. Encoded protein: CASSVEGEQPQHF.